This TCR beta chain came from a study of chemoradiotherapy in HPV16-positive cancers. This clone was detected once. Profiled with immunoSEQ multiplex PCR; TCRdb holds only in-frame clones, not every one. The sample holds more than 13,000 clones; about 91% are singletons and the top ten take about 4%. The V gene's germline CDR1 is LNHDA and CDR2 SQIVND (reference sequence). V lost 1 base and J lost 6, with 7 bases in between. The CDR3 spans 13 residues. The specimen was blood, collected from a patient who underwent chemoradiotherapy. J is TRBJ2-1 and V is TRBV19, with no clear D. This receptor was obtained from a human donor with HPV-associated anogenital cancer. The CDR3: CASSIGASNEQFF. CDR3 DNA: TGTGCCAGTAGTATAGGGGCTAGCAATGAGCAGTTCTTC.